Listed here is a single T cell receptor (beta chain). As yet, its antigen is unknown. Trimming took 0 bases from V and 4 from J, leaving 10 bases between them. Germline CDR1 reads GTSNPN; CDR2 reads SVGIG (reference sequence). The CDR3 is 14 amino acids. Profiling relied on immunoSEQ multiplex PCR, and the TCRdb table lists in-frame clones only, not all of them. This sample carries some 64,000 clones, approximately 80% of them seen once, and the ten largest clones take around 5.7%. The source of the sample is a study of a mutant IDH1 vaccine in newly diagnosed glioma. As for time point: week 11, during vaccination. The content of each vaccine dose was 300 ug of mutant IDH1 20-mer peptide, and topical imiquimod accompanied it. Study-level findings and limits: Immune responses induced by the vaccine were seen in roughly 93% of patients, spanning multiple MHC alleles.

Specimen: PBMCs, collected from a glioma patient whose treatment included an IDH1 peptide vaccine. The rearrangement joins TRBV30 to TRBJ1-5; D uncertain. This TCR came from a man aged 50-59 years with glioma. The CDR3, as DNA: TGTGCCTGGAGTGTGAGCGTCTCAAATCAGCCCCAGCATTTT. As protein: CAWSVSVSNQPQHF.